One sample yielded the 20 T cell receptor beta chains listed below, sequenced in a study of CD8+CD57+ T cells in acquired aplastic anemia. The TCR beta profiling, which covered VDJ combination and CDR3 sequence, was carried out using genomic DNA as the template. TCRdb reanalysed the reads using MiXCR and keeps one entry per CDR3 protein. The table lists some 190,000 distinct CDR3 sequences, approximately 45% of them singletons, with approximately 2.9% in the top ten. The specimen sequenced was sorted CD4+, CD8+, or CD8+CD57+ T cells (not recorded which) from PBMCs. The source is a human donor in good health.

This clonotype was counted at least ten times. The CDR3 bases are TGCAGTGCAAGGGGGGGGGAAAACATTCAGTACTTC. As protein: CSARGGENIQYF. V is TRBV20-1 and J is TRBJ2-4; weak D call: TRBD2 (7 bases). Germline CDR1 is DFQATT and CDR2 is SNEGSKA (reference sequence). V lost 6 bases and J lost 5, with 11 bases in between. The CDR3 runs 12 residues.

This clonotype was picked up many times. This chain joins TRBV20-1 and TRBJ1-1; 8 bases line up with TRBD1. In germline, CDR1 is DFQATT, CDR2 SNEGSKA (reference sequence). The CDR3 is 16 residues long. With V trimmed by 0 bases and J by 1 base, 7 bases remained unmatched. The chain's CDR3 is CSARDRGRMENTEAFF. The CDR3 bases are TGCAGTGCTAGAGACAGGGGGCGGATGGAGAACACTGAAGCTTTCTTT.

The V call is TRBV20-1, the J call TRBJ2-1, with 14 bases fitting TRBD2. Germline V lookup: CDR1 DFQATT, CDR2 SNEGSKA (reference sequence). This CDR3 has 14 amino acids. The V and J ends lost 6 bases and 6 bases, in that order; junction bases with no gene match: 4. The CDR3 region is CSAPGLAGVNEQFF. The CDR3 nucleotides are TGCAGTGCGCCGGGACTAGCGGGAGTCAATGAGCAGTTCTTC.

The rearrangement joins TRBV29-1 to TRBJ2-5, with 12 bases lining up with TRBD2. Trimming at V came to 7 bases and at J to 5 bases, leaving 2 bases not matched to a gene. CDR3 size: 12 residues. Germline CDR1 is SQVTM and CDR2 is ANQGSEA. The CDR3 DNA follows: TGCAGCGGGACTAGCGGGATGGAGACCCAGTACTTC. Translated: CSGTSGMETQYF.

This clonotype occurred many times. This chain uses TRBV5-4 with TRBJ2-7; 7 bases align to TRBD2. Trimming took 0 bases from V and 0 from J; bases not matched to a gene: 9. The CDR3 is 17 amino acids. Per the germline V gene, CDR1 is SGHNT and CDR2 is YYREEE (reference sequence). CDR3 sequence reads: CASSLEGRGLVSYEQYF. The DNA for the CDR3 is TGTGCCAGCAGCTTGGAAGGGAGGGGACTTGTCTCCTACGAGCAGTACTTC. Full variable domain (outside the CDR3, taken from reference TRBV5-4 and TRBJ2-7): ETGVTQSPTHLIKTRGQQVTLRCSSQSGHNTVSWYQQALGQGPQFIFQYYREEENGRGNFPPRFSGLQFPNYSSELNVNALELDDSALYLCASSLEGRGLVSYEQYFGPGTRLTVT.

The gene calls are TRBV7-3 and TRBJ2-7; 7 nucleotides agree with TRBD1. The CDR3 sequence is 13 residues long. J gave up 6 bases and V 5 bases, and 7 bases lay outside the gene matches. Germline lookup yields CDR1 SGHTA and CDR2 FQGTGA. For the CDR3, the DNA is TGTGCCAGCAGCATCGACAGGGAGAGCGAGCAGTACTTC. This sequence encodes CASSIDRESEQYF.

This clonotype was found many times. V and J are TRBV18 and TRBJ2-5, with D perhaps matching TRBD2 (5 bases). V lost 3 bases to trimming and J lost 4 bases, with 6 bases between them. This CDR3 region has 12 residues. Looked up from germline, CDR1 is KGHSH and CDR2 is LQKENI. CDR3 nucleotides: TGTGCCAGCTCACCGGACTTAGAGACCCAGTACTTC. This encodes CASSPDLETQYF.

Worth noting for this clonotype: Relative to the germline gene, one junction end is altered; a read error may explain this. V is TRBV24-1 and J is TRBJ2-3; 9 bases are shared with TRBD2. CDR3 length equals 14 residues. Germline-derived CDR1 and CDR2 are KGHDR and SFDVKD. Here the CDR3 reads CATSPEAGGFTQHF. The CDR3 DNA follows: TGTGCCACCAGTCCAGAAGCGGGAGGCTTTACGCAGCATTTC.

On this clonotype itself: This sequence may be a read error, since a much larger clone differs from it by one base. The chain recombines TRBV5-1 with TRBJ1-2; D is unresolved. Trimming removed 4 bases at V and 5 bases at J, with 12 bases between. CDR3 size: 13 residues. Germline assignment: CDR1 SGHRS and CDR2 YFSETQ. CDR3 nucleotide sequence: TGCGCCAGCAGCAGGGCCACCGAATATGGCTACACCTTC. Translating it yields CASSRATEYGYTF.

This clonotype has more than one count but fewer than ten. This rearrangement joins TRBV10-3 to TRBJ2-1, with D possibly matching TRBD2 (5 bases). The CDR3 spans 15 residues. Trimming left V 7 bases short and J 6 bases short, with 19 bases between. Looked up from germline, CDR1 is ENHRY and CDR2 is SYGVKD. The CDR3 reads CAIIKIEGSFNEQFF. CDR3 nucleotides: TGTGCCATCATCAAAATCGAGGGTAGCTTCAATGAGCAGTTCTTC.

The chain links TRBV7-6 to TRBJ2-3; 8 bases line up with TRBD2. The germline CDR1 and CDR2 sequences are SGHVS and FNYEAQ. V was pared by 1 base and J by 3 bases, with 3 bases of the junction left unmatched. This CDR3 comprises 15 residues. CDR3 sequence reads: CASSLDGGATDTQYF. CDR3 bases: TGTGCCAGCAGCTTAGACGGGGGGGCGACAGATACGCAGTATTTT.

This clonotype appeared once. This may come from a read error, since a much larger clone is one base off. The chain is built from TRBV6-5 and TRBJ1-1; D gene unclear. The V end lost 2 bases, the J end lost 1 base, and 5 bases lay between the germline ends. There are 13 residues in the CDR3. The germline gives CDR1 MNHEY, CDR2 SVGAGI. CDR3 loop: CASSYARNTEAFF. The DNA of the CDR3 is TGTGCCAGCAGTTACGCTAGGAACACTGAAGCTTTCTTT.

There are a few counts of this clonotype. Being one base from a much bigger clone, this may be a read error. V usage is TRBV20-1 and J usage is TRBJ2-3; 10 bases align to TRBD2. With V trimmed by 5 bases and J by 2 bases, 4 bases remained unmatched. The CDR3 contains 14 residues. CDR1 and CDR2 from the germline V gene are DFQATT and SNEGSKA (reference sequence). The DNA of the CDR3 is TGCAGTGCTGGTACTAGCGGGACCACAGATACGCAGTATTTT. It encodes CSAGTSGTTDTQYF.

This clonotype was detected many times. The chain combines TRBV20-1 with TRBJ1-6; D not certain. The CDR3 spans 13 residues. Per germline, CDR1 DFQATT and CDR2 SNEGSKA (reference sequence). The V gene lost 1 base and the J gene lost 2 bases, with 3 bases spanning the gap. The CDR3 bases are TGCAGTGCTAGAGTACCCTATAATTCACCCCTCCACTTT. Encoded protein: CSARVPYNSPLHF.

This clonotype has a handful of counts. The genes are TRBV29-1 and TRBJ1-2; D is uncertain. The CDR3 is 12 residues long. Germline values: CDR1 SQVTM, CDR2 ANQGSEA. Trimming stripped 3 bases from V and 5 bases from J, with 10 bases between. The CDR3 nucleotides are TGCAGCGTTGAGGTCAGACATTATGGCTACACCTTC. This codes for CSVEVRHYGYTF.

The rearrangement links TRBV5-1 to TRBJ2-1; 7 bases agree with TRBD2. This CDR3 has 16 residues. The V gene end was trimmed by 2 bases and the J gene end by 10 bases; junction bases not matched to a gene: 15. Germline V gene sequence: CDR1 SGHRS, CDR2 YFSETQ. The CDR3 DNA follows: TGCGCCAGCAGCTTTAGGGAGGGCACAATCCAATACGAGCAGTTCTTC. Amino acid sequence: CASSFREGTIQYEQFF.

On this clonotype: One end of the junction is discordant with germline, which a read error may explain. The CDR3 reads CASQGSDYGYTF. The DNA of the CDR3 is TGCGCCAGCCAGGGGTCGGACTATGGCTACACCTTC. This rearrangement joins TRBV2 to TRBJ1-2; tentative D call: TRBD1 (6 bases). The V gene's germline CDR1 is SNHLY and CDR2 FYNNEI. CDR3 length equals 12 residues.

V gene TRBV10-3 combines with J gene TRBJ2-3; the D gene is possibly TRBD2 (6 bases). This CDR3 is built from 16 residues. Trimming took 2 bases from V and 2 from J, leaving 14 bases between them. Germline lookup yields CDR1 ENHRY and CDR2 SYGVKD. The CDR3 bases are TGTGCCATCAGTGAGGGGGCGGGGACTCTCACAGATACGCAGTATTTT. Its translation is CAISEGAGTLTDTQYF.

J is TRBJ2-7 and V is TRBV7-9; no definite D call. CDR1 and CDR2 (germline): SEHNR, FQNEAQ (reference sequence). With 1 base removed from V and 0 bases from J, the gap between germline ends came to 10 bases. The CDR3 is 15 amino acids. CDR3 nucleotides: TGTGCCAGCAGCTTAGGCCCACAGAGCTCCTACGAGCAGTACTTC. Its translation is CASSLGPQSSYEQYF.

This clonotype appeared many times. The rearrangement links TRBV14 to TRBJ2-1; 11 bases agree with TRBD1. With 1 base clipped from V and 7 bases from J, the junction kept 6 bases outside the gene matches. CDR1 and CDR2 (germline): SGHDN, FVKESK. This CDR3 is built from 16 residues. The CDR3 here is CASSQAGTGGRNEQFF. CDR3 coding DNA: TGTGCCAGCAGCCAAGCCGGGACAGGGGGGAGAAATGAGCAGTTCTTC.